The entry that follows covers one TCR beta chain sequence. Its antigen is still unknown. The CDR3 has 17 residues. The germline V gene has CDR1 SNHLY and CDR2 FYNNEI. The J segment lost 8 bases and the V segment lost 6 bases, leaving 12 bases of the junction unmatched. The PCR used 60 Vbeta and 13 Jbeta primers. Profiled with immunoSEQ multiplex PCR; TCRdb holds only in-frame clones, not every one. The sample holds around 150,000 clones, 82% seen once. These data come from a study of cytomegalovirus exposure and HLA in healthy donors. Overall study results and limits: CMV serostatus was the sole immune exposure data available. HLA alleles were associated with 15,000 to 20,000 TCR beta sequences in a later analysis at 0.05 false discovery rate. TCR beta V segments were, for the most part, productive about 87% or about 30% of the time in an earlier analysis.

The V gene is TRBV2, the J gene TRBJ2-1; TRBD2 aligns across 14 bases. This clonotype was sampled from a girl aged 10 to 17 in good health and CMV-seropositive. Material: PBMCs. The chain's CDR3 is CASRKTSGRAVAHEQFF. The DNA for the CDR3 is TGTGCCAGCAGAAAGACTAGCGGGAGGGCCGTAGCCCATGAGCAGTTCTTC.